Listed below are T cell receptor beta chains from one sample, sequenced in a study of PD-L1 blockade in urothelial cancer. This table comes from immunoSEQ multiplex PCR, and its TCRdb copy is limited to in-frame clones, with some not included. The sample consists of 50,000 to 60,000 clones, around 82% of them appearing once. Material: PBMCs, obtained around atezolizumab (anti-PD-L1) treatment. All receptors derive from a man aged 35 to 55 with urothelial cancer. CDR3s include the opening cysteine and the closing phenylalanine or tryptophan. The D gene is left open where the match is weak. A row's size may be missing; if present it is once, few, many or a size class.

V	J	size	D	CDR3	DNA
TRBV4-1	TRBJ2-4	.	.	CASSQDQRQGAKNIQYF	TGCGCCAGCAGCCAAGACCAGCGCCAGGGGGCCAAAAACATTCAGTACTTC
TRBV27	TRBJ1-5	once	TRBD1	CASSFIDRGNQPQHF	TGTGCCAGCAGTTTCATCGACAGGGGGAATCAGCCCCAGCATTTT
TRBV9	TRBJ2-1	.	.	CASSVVPSHNEQFF	TGTGCCAGCAGCGTAGTGCCTAGTCACAATGAGCAGTTCTTC
TRBV19	TRBJ1-3	few	.	CASSQRRPGNTIYF	TGTGCCAGTAGTCAACGGCGGCCTGGAAACACCATATATTTT
TRBV7-2	TRBJ2-2	.	TRBD2	CASSFFSSGRAGELFF	TGTGCCAGCAGCTTCTTTTCCAGCGGGAGAGCCGGGGAGCTGTTTTTT
TRBV4-1	TRBJ2-3	.	TRBD2	CASSQDRTSGRTDTQYF	TGCGCCAGCAGCCAAGACCGGACTAGCGGGCGCACAGATACGCAGTATTTT
TRBV14	TRBJ1-3	once	.	CASSQVGNTIYF	TGTGCCAGCAGCCAAGTAGGAAACACCATATATTTT
TRBV18	TRBJ2-7	.	TRBD2	CASSRLAGLYEQYF	TGTGCCAGCTCACGACTAGCGGGCCTCTACGAGCAGTACTTC
TRBV10-1	TRBJ1-5	once	.	CVLIGQPQHF	TGCGTACTGATCGGGCAGCCCCAGCATTTT
TRBV5-5	TRBJ2-1	.	TRBD1	CASSRTGGMAYNEQFF	TGTGCCAGCAGCCGGACAGGGGGAATGGCCTACAATGAGCAGTTCTTC
TRBV11-2	TRBJ2-3	once	TRBD2	CASSLTGSGSTDRDTQYF	TGTGCCAGCAGCTTAACGGGTAGCGGGAGCACTGACCGGGATACGCAGTATTTT
TRBV6-5	TRBJ1-1	.	.	CASSRIGDTEAFF	TGTGCCAGCAGTCGTATAGGAGACACTGAAGCTTTCTTT
TRBV6-6	TRBJ1-2	.	.	CASSAQSSTTVYGYTF	TGTGCCAGCAGTGCCCAAAGTTCGACAACAGTCTATGGCTACACCTTC
TRBV9	TRBJ2-3	once	.	CASSELGAGSDTQYF	TGTGCCAGCAGCGAACTGGGCGCGGGCTCAGATACGCAGTATTTT
TRBV30	TRBJ2-7	.	.	CAFRTDMITYEQYF	TGTGCCTTCAGGACAGACATGATAACCTACGAGCAGTACTTC
TRBV30	TRBJ1-5	.	.	CAWSAWTDNQPQHF	TGTGCCTGGAGTGCCTGGACAGACAATCAGCCCCAGCATTTT
TRBV6-6	TRBJ2-1	.	.	CATHRGGMQFF	TGTGCCACCCACCGGGGAGGTATGCAGTTCTTC
TRBV27	TRBJ2-4	once	.	CASRELGVSKNIQYF	TGTGCCAGCAGGGAATTAGGAGTGTCCAAAAACATTCAGTACTTC
TRBV4-1	TRBJ2-6	.	.	CASSQDRFWGRRPGANVLTF	TGCGCCAGCAGCCAAGATCGATTTTGGGGGAGGCGGCCTGGGGCCAACGTCCTGACTTTC
TRBV30	TRBJ1-4	.	TRBD1	CAWTGTGYEKLFF	TGTGCCTGGACCGGGACAGGGTATGAAAAACTGTTTTTT
TRBV21-1	TRBJ1-3	once	.	CASSKGRWGRSGNTIYF	TGTGCCAGCAGCAAAGGGCGTTGGGGGCGTTCAGGAAACACCATATATTTT
TRBV7-2	TRBJ1-2	.	.	CASSLDRVEGYTF	TGTGCCAGCAGCTTAGACAGGGTAGAGGGCTACACCTTC
TRBV9	TRBJ1-1	.	.	CASSGWGGAEAFF	TGTGCCAGCAGCGGATGGGGTGGGGCCGAAGCTTTCTTT
TRBV19	TRBJ2-4	.	.	CASSLQQGPRNIQYF	TGTGCCAGTAGTCTACAACAGGGCCCTCGAAACATTCAGTACTTC
TRBV7-8	TRBJ1-1	few	.	CASSSRTEAFF	TGTGCCAGCAGCTCGAGGACTGAAGCTTTCTTT
TRBV28	TRBJ2-4	.	.	CASSDSGVAKNIQYF	TGTGCCAGCAGTGACTCGGGGGTAGCCAAAAACATTCAGTACTTC
TRBV10-3	TRBJ2-7	.	TRBD2	CAISESIRLAGQQYF	TGTGCCATCAGTGAGTCGATTAGGTTAGCGGGACAGCAGTACTTC
TRBV9	TRBJ2-7	.	TRBD1	CASSVEGGQAYEQYF	TGTGCCAGCAGCGTAGAAGGGGGACAGGCCTACGAGCAGTACTTC
TRBV2	TRBJ2-5	.	TRBD2	CASMSSGQETQYF	TGTGCCAGCATGTCTAGCGGGCAAGAGACCCAGTACTTC
TRBV13	TRBJ2-4	few	TRBD2	CASSWSGRGPLAKNIQYF	TGTGCCAGCAGCTGGAGCGGGAGGGGGCCCTTAGCCAAAAACATTCAGTACTTC
TRBV7-2	TRBJ2-7	.	.	CATSSPARPYEQYF	TGTGCCACCTCCTCCCCGGCGCGGCCCTACGAGCAGTACTTC
TRBV5-4	TRBJ1-2	.	.	CASSPGGGQGPYGYTF	TGTGCCAGCAGCCCCGGGGGTGGGCAGGGTCCCTATGGCTACACCTTC
TRBV11-2	TRBJ2-1	.	.	CASSLELSNNEQFF	TGTGCCAGCAGCTTAGAATTGAGCAACAATGAGCAGTTCTTC
TRBV5-4	TRBJ2-7	.	.	CASSLWGVKGSEQYF	TGTGCCAGCAGCTTGTGGGGGGTTAAAGGGTCCGAGCAGTACTTC
TRBV27	TRBJ2-1	.	TRBD2	CASRSGTSVYNEQFF	TGTGCCAGCAGGTCAGGGACTAGCGTTTACAATGAGCAGTTCTTC
TRBV7-8	TRBJ2-2	.	.	CASSSHRLVSGELFF	TGTGCCAGCAGCTCCCACCGACTAGTTTCCGGGGAGCTGTTTTTT
TRBV30	TRBJ1-3	once	.	CAWSGGDILNTIYF	TGTGCCTGGAGTGGGGGCGATATCCTAAACACCATATATTTT
TRBV5-5	TRBJ2-7	.	TRBD1	CASSSIRQGRNYEQYF	TGTGCCAGCAGCTCGATCCGACAGGGGCGAAATTACGAGCAGTACTTC
TRBV19	TRBJ2-7	.	.	CASSALVKNYEQYF	TGTGCCAGTAGTGCACTTGTGAAAAACTACGAGCAGTACTTC
TRBV19	TRBJ2-3	.	.	CASSILTHTRTDTQYF	TGTGCCAGTAGTATCTTGACGCACACGAGGACAGATACGCAGTATTTT
TRBV27	TRBJ2-1	once	.	CASSPTWARSNEQFF	TGTGCCAGCAGTCCCACTTGGGCGAGAAGCAATGAGCAGTTCTTC
TRBV7-7	TRBJ2-7	.	.	CASNQRPRTQLYEQYF	TGTGCTAGCAACCAACGACCAAGGACTCAGCTCTACGAGCAGTACTTC
TRBV4-3	TRBJ2-7	.	.	CASSQESSGDYEQYF	TGCGCCAGCAGCCAAGAATCCTCAGGGGATTACGAGCAGTACTTC
TRBV5-1	TRBJ2-3	once	TRBD2	CASKGGLNTDTQYF	TGCGCCAGCAAGGGAGGGCTGAACACAGATACGCAGTATTTT
TRBV9	TRBJ1-1	.	.	CASSPLTPNTEAFF	TGTGCCAGCAGCCCATTGACTCCTAACACTGAAGCTTTCTTT
TRBV7-9	TRBJ2-5	.	.	CASSSLGGWQETQYF	TGTGCCAGCAGCTCCCTTGGGGGGTGGCAAGAGACCCAGTACTTC
TRBV6-5	TRBJ1-5	.	.	CASSYNRFNSNQPQHF	TGTGCCAGCAGTTACAACCGGTTCAATAGCAATCAGCCCCAGCATTTT
TRBV2	TRBJ1-3	.	TRBD1	CASRVTGTFGNTIYF	TGTGCCAGCAGGGTGACAGGGACTTTTGGAAACACCATATATTTT
TRBV28	TRBJ2-3	.	TRBD2	CASSSREAGTQYF	TGTGCCAGCAGTTCACGGGAGGCTGGTACGCAGTATTTT
TRBV19	TRBJ2-5	.	TRBD1	CASTPGGTGQETQYF	TGTGCCAGTACTCCGGGCGGGACAGGGCAAGAGACCCAGTACTTC
TRBV7-3	TRBJ2-3	.	.	CASSSSTIPLGDTQYF	TGTGCCAGCAGCTCATCGACTATCCCATTAGGGGATACGCAGTATTTT
TRBV18	TRBJ2-2	.	.	CASSRSTGELFF	TGTGCCAGCTCACGTAGCACCGGGGAGCTGTTTTTT
TRBV10-2	TRBJ2-7	.	TRBD2	CASSGPAGGGGYEQYF	TGCGCCAGCAGTGGCCCAGCGGGAGGGGGTGGCTACGAGCAGTACTTC
TRBV10-3	TRBJ1-1	.	.	CAIRGQASSEAFF	TGTGCCATCAGGGGACAAGCGAGCTCTGAAGCTTTCTTT
TRBV5-6	TRBJ2-1	.	.	CASSSRVASYNEQFF	TGTGCCAGCAGCAGCCGGGTGGCCTCCTACAATGAGCAGTTCTTC
TRBV10-3	TRBJ2-1	.	TRBD2	CAISEAGGREQFF	TGTGCCATCAGTGAAGCGGGAGGGCGCGAGCAGTTCTTC
TRBV5-8	TRBJ1-5	.	TRBD1	CASSLQGYSNQPQHF	TGTGCCAGCAGCTTACAGGGGTATAGCAATCAGCCCCAGCATTTT
TRBV2	TRBJ1-1	few	.	CASSGQDYTEAFF	TGTGCCAGCAGTGGACAGGATTACACTGAAGCTTTCTTT
TRBV6-1	TRBJ1-1	few	.	CASSDGGEVFF	TGTGCCAGCAGTGACGGAGGGGAAGTTTTCTTT